The clone carrying this T cell receptor (beta chain) was seen many times. Its antigen remains unknown. V trimming: 6 bases; J trimming: 7 bases; junction bases outside the gene matches: 5. The CDR3 extends over 13 amino acids. Germline values: CDR1 SGHRS, CDR2 YFSETQ. The study's findings and limits: Whole repertoires were not studied in the larger cohort, only one V-J beta rearrangement. Tumor Tregs overlapped most with tumor, then blood, naive CD4+ cells.

Naive CD4+ T cells were purified with Tregs depleted by CD25. Semi-nested PCR with Nested Universal Primer A followed constant-region reverse priming of full-length variable regions. Each CDR3 protein gets one entry after TCRdb re-called the 5' RACE reads with MiXCR. Altogether fewer than 65,000 distinct CDR3 sequences are present, roughly 30% being singletons, with the ten largest covering around 2.5%. V is TRBV5-1 and J is TRBJ2-1; 9 bases are a match to TRBD1. Sequencing used tumor-infiltrating naive CD4+ T cells sorted from the breast tumor. Subset in this sample: naive CD4+ T cells, CD4+CD45RA+CD25-. The sequence derives from a female donor with breast cancer. This CDR3 is CASNKQGANEQFF. In nucleotides, the CDR3 is TGCGCCAGCAATAAACAGGGGGCGAATGAGCAGTTCTTC.